Listed here are 18 T cell receptor beta chains from one sample, sequenced in a study of blood T cell repertoires in COVID-19 (dated by TCRdb to the early 2020s). The library was obtained by the immunoSEQ multiplex PCR assay. Sourced from immuneACCESS, this table was stored by TCRdb with only in-frame sequences that have V and J called. A share of the clones is absent; for the studies checked, an unresolved V gene accounts for under half, and the remainder has no known explanation. For this sample there are some 33,000 clones; 65% to 90% appear just once. 6.5% to 7.5% of the sample lies in the top ten. The sample comprised peripheral blood. These receptors were collected from a man aged 55 to 70 with active COVID-19.

In this sample, this clone turned up once. This chain joins TRBV28 and TRBJ2-5; possibly TRBD2 for D (7 bases). V was clipped by 6 bases and J by 5 bases, with 13 bases between them. The CDR3 is 13 amino acids. Germline-derived CDR1 and CDR2 are MDHEN and SYDVKM. The CDR3 DNA is TGTGCCAGCAGGGGAGGGGGGATTGAGACCCAGTACTTC. Translating it yields CASRGGGIETQYF.

The chain has TRBV7-9 and TRBJ1-2, with TRBD1 matching over 8 bases. This CDR3 is built from 15 residues. Germline assignment: CDR1 SEHNR and CDR2 FQNEAQ (reference sequence). The V gene end was trimmed by 0 bases and the J gene end by 9 bases; junction bases not matched to a gene: 9. CDR3 residues: CASSLALRDRSRYTF. The CDR3 DNA sequence: TGTGCCAGCAGCTTAGCGCTCCGGGACAGGAGCCGCTACACCTTC.

This clone was seen more than once but under ten times. The chain combines TRBV21-1 with TRBJ2-7; TRBD2 is the table's D call and was not checked against the DNA. TRBV21-1 is labeled a pseudogene. The CDR3 is made up of 13 amino acids. CDR3 loop: CARGLAGSYEQYV. CDR3 DNA sequence: TGTGCCAGGGGACTAGCCGGCTCCTACGAGCAGTACGTC.

The J gene is TRBJ1-5, the V gene TRBV28, with a tentative D call TRBD1 (6 bases). The CDR3 extends over 14 amino acids. Deletions cut 4 bases from V and 2 bases from J, with 9 bases between. CDR1 MDHEN and CDR2 SYDVKM come from the germline V gene. CDR3 sequence: CASSSRQGNQPQHF. CDR3 nucleotides: TGTGCCAGCAGTTCCAGACAGGGCAATCAGCCCCAGCATTTT.

The V and J genes are TRBV19 and TRBJ2-4; tentative D call: TRBD2 (5 bases). CDR3 length equals 16 residues. V was pared by 1 base and J by 3 bases, with 13 bases between. Germline V CDR1 and CDR2: LNHDA, SQIVND (reference sequence). The CDR3 DNA reads TGTGCCAGTAGTATAGTCCCTCTGAGCGGCAAAAACATTCAGTACTTC. Its protein is CASSIVPLSGKNIQYF.

V usage is TRBV3-1 (or the pseudogene TRBV3-2) and J usage is TRBJ2-5, with D perhaps TRBD2 (5 bases). The CDR3 is 12 residues long. The ends were cut back, 4 bases at V and 4 bases at J, with 7 bases in the middle. CDR1 LGHDT and CDR2 YNNKEL come from the germline V gene (reference sequence). The chain's CDR3 is CASSRSGETQYF. Written as DNA, the CDR3 is TGTGCCAGCAGCCGCAGCGGAGAGACCCAGTACTTC.

This chain uses TRBV14 with TRBJ2-3; no definite D call. The V end lost 0 bases, the J end lost 1 base, and 5 bases lay between the germline ends. The CDR3 loop spans 14 amino acids. Germline CDR1 SGHDN, CDR2 FVKESK. Here the CDR3 DNA reads TGTGCCAGCAGCCAAGATTTAGGCACAGATACGCAGTATTTT. It encodes CASSQDLGTDTQYF.

V is TRBV6-1 and J is TRBJ1-1; D is unclear. CDR3 size: 15 residues. The germline V gene encodes CDR1 MNHNS and CDR2 SASEGT. The V gene lost 1 base and the J gene lost 4 bases, with 13 bases spanning the gap. In DNA, the CDR3 is TGTGCCAGCAGTGAAGGGTTCGCGCAAACCACTGAAGCTTTCTTT. Amino acids: CASSEGFAQTTEAFF.

This clone was observed once. The V call is TRBV7-3, the J call TRBJ2-1; 8 nucleotides agree with TRBD2. The CDR3 is 14 residues long. V lost 2 bases to trimming and J lost 5 bases; unmatched junction nucleotides: 2. The germline CDR1 and CDR2 sequences are SGHTA and FQGTGA. The CDR3 protein is CASSLAGGHNEQFF. CDR3 coding DNA: TGTGCCAGCAGCTTAGCGGGAGGTCACAATGAGCAGTTCTTC. Full variable domain (missing parts from reference TRBV7-3 and TRBJ2-1): GAGVSQTPSNKVTEKGKYVELRCDPISGHTALYWYRQSLGQGPEFLIYFQGTGAADDSGLPNDRFFAVRPEGSVSTLKIQRTERGDSAVYLCASSLAGGHNEQFFGPGTRLTVL.

This chain uses TRBV27 with TRBJ2-7, with 7 bases lining up with TRBD1. CDR3 size: 13 residues. Unmatched junction bases numbered 5, after V lost 6 bases and J lost 3 bases. Looked up from germline, CDR1 is MNHEY and CDR2 is SMNVEV (reference sequence). CDR3 loop: CASRPGQFYEQYF. In DNA, the CDR3 is TGTGCCAGCAGACCGGGACAGTTCTACGAGCAGTACTTC.

V usage is TRBV25-1 and J usage is TRBJ2-1; possibly TRBD1 for D (5 bases). This CDR3 contains 17 residues. Trimming pared 4 bases from V and 5 bases from J, leaving 21 bases between. Looked up from germline, CDR1 is MGHDK and CDR2 is SYGVNS. CDR3 sequence: CASSALGQGRGDNEQFF. The DNA for the CDR3 is TGTGCCAGCAGTGCTCTAGGGCAGGGTAGGGGTGACAATGAGCAGTTCTTC. The complete variable domain, with remaining parts taken from reference TRBV25-1 and TRBJ2-1, reads EADIYQTPRYLVIGTGKKITLECSQTMGHDKMYWYQQDPGMELHLIHYSYGVNSTEKGDLSSESTVSRIRTEHFPLTLESARPSHTSQYLCASSALGQGRGDNEQFFGPGTRLTVL.

DNA of the CDR3: TGTGCCAGCAGGAAGAGGCAAGAGCAGTACTTC. Translating it yields CASRKRQEQYF. The gene calls are TRBV11-2 and TRBJ2-7; no definite D call. Trimming removed 6 bases at V and 7 bases at J, with 10 bases between. Germline-derived CDR1 and CDR2 are SGHAT and FQNNGV. The CDR3 has 11 amino acids.

The chain carries TRBV28 and TRBJ2-1; 10 bases match TRBD1. The CDR3 runs 17 residues. The J segment lost 6 bases and the V segment lost 2 bases, leaving 10 bases of the junction unmatched. CDR1 and CDR2 (germline): MDHEN, SYDVKM. The DNA for the CDR3 is TGTGCCAGCAGTTTAGGACGCCGGGACAGGGGTTTCAATGAGCAGTTCTTC. Its protein is CASSLGRRDRGFNEQFF.

The gene calls are TRBV18 and TRBJ1-2; D ambiguous. Trimming took off 3 bases at V and 6 bases at J, with 11 bases between the two ends. Germline V gene sequence: CDR1 KGHSH, CDR2 LQKENI. The CDR3 contains 13 residues. The CDR3 region is CASSPPVPDGYTF. The DNA of the CDR3 is TGTGCCAGCTCACCTCCCGTCCCCGATGGCTACACCTTC. Full variable domain (rest looked up from reference TRBV18 and TRBJ1-2): NAGVMQNPRHLVRRRGQEARLRCSPMKGHSHVYWYRQLPEEGLKFMVYLQKENIIDESGMPKERFSAEFPKEGPSILRIQQVVRGDSAAYFCASSPPVPDGYTFGSGTRLTVV.

The chain links TRBV4-2 to TRBJ2-2; D call uncertain. The V end was cut by 0 bases, the J end by 3 bases, with 5 bases between. The CDR3 length is 14 residues. Germline CDR1 reads LGHNA; CDR2 reads YNFKEQ. CDR3 sequence: CASSQEYYTGELFF. The CDR3 region has the DNA TGTGCCAGCAGCCAAGAATATTACACCGGGGAGCTGTTTTTT.

J is TRBJ2-7 and V is TRBV6-1, with 13 bases lining up with TRBD2. This CDR3 contains 16 residues. Trimming took 5 bases from V and 3 from J; bases not matched to a gene: 7. Per germline, CDR1 MNHNS and CDR2 SASEGT. CDR3 coding DNA: TGTGCCAGCAGTCAAGGACTAGCGGGAGCCCTCTACGAGCAGTACGTC. Amino acids: CASSQGLAGALYEQYV.

The chain is built from TRBV18 and TRBJ2-7, with no clear D. Germline V lookup: CDR1 KGHSH, CDR2 LQKENI. V was pared by 7 bases and J by 2 bases, with 15 bases between. This CDR3 has 14 amino acids. CDR3 DNA sequence: TGTGCCAGCTGTCTCGGCGGCGGAGCCTACGAGCAGTACTTC. Encoded protein: CASCLGGGAYEQYF. Complete variable domain (other parts from reference TRBV18 and TRBJ2-7): NAGVMQNPRHLVRRRGQEARLRCSPMKGHSHVYWYRQLPEEGLKFMVYLQKENIIDESGMPKERFSAEFPKEGPSILRIQQVVRGDSAAYFCASCLGGGAYEQYFGPGTRLTVT.

This chain connects TRBV28 to TRBJ2-2, with a tentative D call TRBD2 (5 bases). Looked up from germline, CDR1 is MDHEN and CDR2 is SYDVKM. V dropped 2 bases and J dropped 0 bases, with 10 bases sitting between them. CDR3 length: 16 residues. The CDR3 is CASSLLWGANTGELFF. The CDR3 DNA follows: TGTGCCAGCAGTTTACTCTGGGGAGCGAACACCGGGGAGCTGTTTTTT.